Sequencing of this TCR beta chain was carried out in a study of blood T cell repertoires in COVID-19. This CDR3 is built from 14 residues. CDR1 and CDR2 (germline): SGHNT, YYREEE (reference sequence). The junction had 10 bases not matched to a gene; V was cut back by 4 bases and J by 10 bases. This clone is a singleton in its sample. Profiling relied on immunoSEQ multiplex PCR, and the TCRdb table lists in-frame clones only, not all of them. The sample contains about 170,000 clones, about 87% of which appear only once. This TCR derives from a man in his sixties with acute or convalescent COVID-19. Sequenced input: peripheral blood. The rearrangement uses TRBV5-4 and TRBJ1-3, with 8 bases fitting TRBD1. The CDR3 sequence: CASSLGQGVSTIYF. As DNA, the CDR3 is TGTGCCAGCAGCCTAGGACAGGGTGTTTCTACCATATATTTT.